The present T cell receptor beta chain was sequenced within a study of CD8 T cells in ankylosing spondylitis. In the case of this clonotype: Antigen: not known.

V dropped 9 bases and J dropped 3 bases, with 24 bases sitting between them. Germline V gives CDR1 SGHVS, CDR2 FQNEAQ. The CDR3 is made up of 17 amino acids. Library preparation for TCR beta used quantitative 5'-RACE with molecular barcodes. TCRdb analysed the 5' RACE reads with MiXCR anew, one entry per CDR3 protein. The table lists approximately 300,000 distinct CDR3 sequences, roughly 8% of them singletons. Study results and caveats: Disease-linked clones proved CD8+ and comparatively uncommon in peripheral blood. Significant enrichment of disease-linked clones was reportedly seen in matched ankylosing spondylitis synovial fluid. Reactive arthritis synovial fluid and blood previously showed some of these motif variants. Blood of patients with ankylosing spondylitis appeared to be characterized by a TCR beta motif of roughly eight highly homologous variants.

The V call is TRBV7-8, the J call TRBJ2-1, with D maybe TRBD2 (6 bases). Material: blood, either unsorted or a sorted T cell fraction (not recorded which). The sequence came from a male donor with ankylosing spondylitis. CDR3 in amino acids: CASGTQLLKNYYNEQFF. CDR3 in DNA: TGTGCCAGTGGGACTCAGCTGCTGAAAAACTACTACAATGAGCAGTTCTTC. Looking up the rest from reference TRBV7-8 and TRBJ2-1 gives the full variable domain: GAGVSQSPRYKVAKRGQDVALRCDPISGHVSLFWYQQALGQGPEFLTYFQNEAQLDKSGLPSDRFFAERPEGSVSTLKIQRTQQEDSAVYLCASGTQLLKNYYNEQFFGPGTRLTVL.